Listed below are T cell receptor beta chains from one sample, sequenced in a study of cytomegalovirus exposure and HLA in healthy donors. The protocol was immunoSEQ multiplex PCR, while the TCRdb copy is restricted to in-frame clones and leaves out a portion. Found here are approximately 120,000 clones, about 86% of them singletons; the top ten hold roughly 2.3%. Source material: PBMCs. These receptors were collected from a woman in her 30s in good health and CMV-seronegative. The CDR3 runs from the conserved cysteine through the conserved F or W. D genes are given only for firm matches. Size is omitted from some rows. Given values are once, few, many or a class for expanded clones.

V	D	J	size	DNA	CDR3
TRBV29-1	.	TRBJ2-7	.	TGCAGCGCCCTCCAGGGGATCTACGAGCAGTACTTC	CSALQGIYEQYF
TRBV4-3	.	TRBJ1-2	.	TGCGCCAGCAGCCAAGATCCCGGGTATCATGGCTACACCTTC	CASSQDPGYHGYTF
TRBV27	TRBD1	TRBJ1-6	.	TGTGCCAGCAGTGTGGGACAGGGCCGTAATTCACCCCTCCACTTT	CASSVGQGRNSPLHF
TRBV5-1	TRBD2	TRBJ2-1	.	TGCGCCAGCAGCTTTACTAGCGACACCCGCCGCTTTGGGGAGCAGTTCTTC	CASSFTSDTRRFGEQFF
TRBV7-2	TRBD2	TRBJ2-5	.	TGTGCCAGCAGCTCGGGACTAGCGGGATCTCATGAGCAGTACTTC	CASSSGLAGSHEQYF
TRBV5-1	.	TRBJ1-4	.	TGCGCCAGCAGCTTGGGGCAGGGTGAAAAACTGTTTTTT	CASSLGQGEKLFF
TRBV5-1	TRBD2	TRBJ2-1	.	TGCGCCAGCAGCTGGTCCCCTAGCGGGCGTTATCGCTCCTACAATGAGCAGTTCTTC	CASSWSPSGRYRSYNEQFF
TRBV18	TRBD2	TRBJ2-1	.	TGTGCCAGCTCACTTCAGCCTAGCGGGTTCCTAAATGAGCAGTTCTTC	CASSLQPSGFLNEQFF
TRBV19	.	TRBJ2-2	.	TGTGCCAGTGAGAGATCTACCCCCTCGAACACCGGGGAGCTGTTTTTT	CASERSTPSNTGELFF
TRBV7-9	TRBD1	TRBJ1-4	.	TGTGCCAGCAGCCTCGGACAGGGTAGACTGTTTTTT	CASSLGQGRLFF
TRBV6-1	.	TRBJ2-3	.	TGTGCCAGCAGTAGCACTAGCACAGATACGCAGTATTTT	CASSSTSTDTQYF
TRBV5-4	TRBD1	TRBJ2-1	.	TGTGCCAGCAGCTCACAGGGGGCAGGGGAGCAGTTCTTC	CASSSQGAGEQFF
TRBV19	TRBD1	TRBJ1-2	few	TGTGCCAGTAGTATGGGGGGACAGGCTTTCTATGGCTACACCTTC	CASSMGGQAFYGYTF
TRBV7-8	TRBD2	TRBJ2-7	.	TGTGCCAGCAGCCTACGTTGGGGGGAGGGCCTCTCCCGCGAGCAGTACTTC	CASSLRWGEGLSREQYF
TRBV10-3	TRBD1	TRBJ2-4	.	TGTGCCAGCAGACAGGGAGTGGACAAAAACATTCAGTACTTC	CASRQGVDKNIQYF
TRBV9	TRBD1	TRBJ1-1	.	TGTGCCAGCAGCTTCCGAGGACAGGGGCTCACTGAAGCTTTCTTT	CASSFRGQGLTEAFF
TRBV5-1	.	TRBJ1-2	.	TGCGCCAGCAGCTTTCAGCCTGGTTCGGGTAGCTACACCTTC	CASSFQPGSGSYTF
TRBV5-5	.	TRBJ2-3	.	TGTGCCAGCAGCTTGGGATACTTGACAGATACGCAGTATTTT	CASSLGYLTDTQYF
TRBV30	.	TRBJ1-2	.	TGTGCCTGGAGAAACCAGGGCACGATCTATGGCTACACCTTC	CAWRNQGTIYGYTF
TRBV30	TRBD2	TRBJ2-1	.	TGTGCCTGGAGGGAGGGACTAGCGGGTCCCCGGCCTCCCTACAATGAGCAGTTCTTC	CAWREGLAGPRPPYNEQFF
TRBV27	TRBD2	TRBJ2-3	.	TGTGCCAGCGGGAGGGGACTAGCGGGAGGGCCTCGGGCAGATACGCAGTATTTT	CASGRGLAGGPRADTQYF
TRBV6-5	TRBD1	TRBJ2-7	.	TGTGCCAGCAGTTACGACGGGACAGCCTACGAGCAGTACTTC	CASSYDGTAYEQYF
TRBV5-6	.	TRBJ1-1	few	TGTGCCAGCAGCTTTCACAGGGTGAACACTGAAGCTTTCTTT	CASSFHRVNTEAFF
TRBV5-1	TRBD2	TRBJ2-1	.	TGCGCCAGCCGCCGAGGACTAGCGGGAGACAATGAGCAGTTCTTC	CASRRGLAGDNEQFF
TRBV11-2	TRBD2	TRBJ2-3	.	TGTGCCAGCAGATTTCTAGCGGGAGGTACAGATACGCAGTATTTT	CASRFLAGGTDTQYF
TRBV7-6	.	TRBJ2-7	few	TGTGCCAGCAGCTTACAGGATTCCTACGAGCAGTACTTC	CASSLQDSYEQYF
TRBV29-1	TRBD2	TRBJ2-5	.	TGCAGCGTTGACGCTAAGGGACTAGATGTGGAGACCCAGTACTTC	CSVDAKGLDVETQYF
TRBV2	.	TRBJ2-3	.	TGTGCCAGCAGGGGGGCGTTTGCGCGAGGGGAGTTTAGCACAGATACGCAGTATTTT	CASRGAFARGEFSTDTQYF
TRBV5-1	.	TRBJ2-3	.	TGCGCCAGCAGCTTGCAACTAGGGGATACGCAGTATTTT	CASSLQLGDTQYF
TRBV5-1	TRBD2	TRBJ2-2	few	TGCGCCAGCAGCTTGGGTCCACTAGCGGGAGGTTCCACCGGGGAGCTGTTTTTT	CASSLGPLAGGSTGELFF
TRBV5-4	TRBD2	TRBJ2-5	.	TGTGCCAGCAGCCAAGCGGGGGGGCGGGAGACCCAGTACTTC	CASSQAGGRETQYF
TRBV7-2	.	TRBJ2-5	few	TGTGCCAGCAGCTCTACTCGCGAGACCCAGTACTTC	CASSSTRETQYF
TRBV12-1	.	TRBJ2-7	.	TGTGCCAGCAGCTTTGGTGGGAGGGCCGACGAGCAGTACTTC	CASSFGGRADEQYF
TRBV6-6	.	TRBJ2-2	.	TGTGCCAGCAGTTACGACAAGAACACCGGGGAGCTGTTTTTT	CASSYDKNTGELFF
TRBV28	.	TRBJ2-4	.	TGTGCCAGCAGTACGACCGGGACAAGGTTAGCCAAAAACATTCAGTACTTC	CASSTTGTRLAKNIQYF
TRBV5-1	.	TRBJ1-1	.	TGCGCCAGCAGCTTGGGGGCGCTGAACACTGAAGCTTTCTTT	CASSLGALNTEAFF
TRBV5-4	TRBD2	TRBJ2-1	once	TGTGCCAGCACCCCCCCCGGACTAGCGGGAGAAGAGCAGTTCTTC	CASTPPGLAGEEQFF
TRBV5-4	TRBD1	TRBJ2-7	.	TGTGCCAGCAGGCAGGGGGCCGCCTCCGAGCAGTACTTC	CASRQGAASEQYF
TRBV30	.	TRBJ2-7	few	TGTGCCTCCCTAGGGGAGGGGGGGTCCTACGAGCAGTACTTC	CASLGEGGSYEQYF
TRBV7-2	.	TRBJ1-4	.	TGTGCCAGCAGCTTCGCGGCGGGAGTTAGGGAAAAACTGTTTTTT	CASSFAAGVREKLFF
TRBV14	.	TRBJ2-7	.	TGTGCCAGCAGCCAAGTGTCCCTCTACGAGCAGTACTTC	CASSQVSLYEQYF
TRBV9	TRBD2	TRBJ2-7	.	TGTGCCAGCAGCGTAGATAATGTAGCGGGAGCGTCTGAGCAGTACTTC	CASSVDNVAGASEQYF
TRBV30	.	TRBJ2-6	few	TGTGCCTGGAGTGACCGGGACTGGGCCAACGTCCTGACTTTC	CAWSDRDWANVLTF
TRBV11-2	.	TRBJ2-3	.	TGTGCCAGCAGCTTCCCCAGTGCGGGCACAGATACGCAGTATTTT	CASSFPSAGTDTQYF
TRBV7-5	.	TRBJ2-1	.	TGTGTCAGAAGCTTAGCCACCACGTGGGGGGGTTTCGATGAGCAGTTCTTC	CVRSLATTWGGFDEQFF